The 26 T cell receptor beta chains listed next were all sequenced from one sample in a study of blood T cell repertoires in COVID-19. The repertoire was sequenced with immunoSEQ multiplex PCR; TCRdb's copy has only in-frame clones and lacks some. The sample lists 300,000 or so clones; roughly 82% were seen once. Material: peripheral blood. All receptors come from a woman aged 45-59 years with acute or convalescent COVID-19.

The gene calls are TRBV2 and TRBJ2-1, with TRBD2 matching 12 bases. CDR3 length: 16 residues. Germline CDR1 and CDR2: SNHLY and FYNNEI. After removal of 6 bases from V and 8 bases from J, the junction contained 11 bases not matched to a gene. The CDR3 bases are TGTGCCAGCAGCGGCTTGACTAGCGGGAGTCCCGATGAGCAGTTCTTC. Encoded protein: CASSGLTSGSPDEQFF.

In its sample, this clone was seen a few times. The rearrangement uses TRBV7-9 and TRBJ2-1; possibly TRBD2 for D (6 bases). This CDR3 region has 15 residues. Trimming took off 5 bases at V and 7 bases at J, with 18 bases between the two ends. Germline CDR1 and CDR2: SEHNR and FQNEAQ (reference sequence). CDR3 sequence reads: CASSERERQGNEQFF. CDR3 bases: TGTGCCAGCAGCGAACGGGAGAGACAAGGGAATGAGCAGTTCTTC.

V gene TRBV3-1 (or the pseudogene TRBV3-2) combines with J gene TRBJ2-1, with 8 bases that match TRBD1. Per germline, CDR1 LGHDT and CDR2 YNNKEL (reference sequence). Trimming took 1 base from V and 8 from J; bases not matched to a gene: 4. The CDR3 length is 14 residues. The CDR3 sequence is CASSQGQGAYEQFF. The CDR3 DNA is TGTGCCAGCAGCCAAGGCCAGGGGGCCTATGAGCAGTTCTTC.

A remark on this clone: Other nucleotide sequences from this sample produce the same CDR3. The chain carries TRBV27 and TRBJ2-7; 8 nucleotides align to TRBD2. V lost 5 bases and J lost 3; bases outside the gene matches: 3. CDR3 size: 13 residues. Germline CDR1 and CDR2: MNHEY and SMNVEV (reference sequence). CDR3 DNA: TGTGCCAGCAGTAGACGGGAGGGCTACGAGCAGTACTTC. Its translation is CASSRREGYEQYF.

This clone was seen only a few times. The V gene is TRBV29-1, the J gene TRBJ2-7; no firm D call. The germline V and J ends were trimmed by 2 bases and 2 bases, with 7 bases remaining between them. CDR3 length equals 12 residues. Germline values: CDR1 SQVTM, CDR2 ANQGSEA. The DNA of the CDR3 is TGCAGCGTTGAAAATAGTCCCTACGAGCAGTACTTC. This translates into CSVENSPYEQYF.

The CDR3: CASSILGTETNYGYTF. CDR3 bases: TGTGCCAGTAGTATTCTCGGGACAGAAACTAACTATGGCTACACCTTC. The chain uses TRBV19 and TRBJ1-2; 7 nucleotides match TRBD1. This CDR3 has 16 amino acids. The germline V gene has CDR1 LNHDA and CDR2 SQIVND (reference sequence). V was pared by 3 bases and J by 0 bases, with 7 bases of the junction left unmatched.

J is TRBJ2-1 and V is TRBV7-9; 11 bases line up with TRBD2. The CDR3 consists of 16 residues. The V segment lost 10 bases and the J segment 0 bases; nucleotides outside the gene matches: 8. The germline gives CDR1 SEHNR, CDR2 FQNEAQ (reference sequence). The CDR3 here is CATTPSGRSSYNEQFF. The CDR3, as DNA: TGTGCCACTACACCTAGCGGGAGGAGCTCCTACAATGAGCAGTTCTTC.

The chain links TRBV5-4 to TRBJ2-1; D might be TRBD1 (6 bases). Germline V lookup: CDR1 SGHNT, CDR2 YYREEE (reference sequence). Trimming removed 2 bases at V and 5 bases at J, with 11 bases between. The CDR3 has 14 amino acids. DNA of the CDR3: TGTGCCAGCAGCTTTACAGGGTTCAACAATGAGCAGTTCTTC. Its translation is CASSFTGFNNEQFF.

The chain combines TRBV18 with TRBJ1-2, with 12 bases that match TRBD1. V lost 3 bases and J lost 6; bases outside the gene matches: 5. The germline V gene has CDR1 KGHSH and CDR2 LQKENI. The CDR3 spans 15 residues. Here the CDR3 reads CASSPMGQGADGYTF. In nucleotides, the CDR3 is TGTGCCAGCTCACCGATGGGACAGGGGGCGGATGGCTACACCTTC.

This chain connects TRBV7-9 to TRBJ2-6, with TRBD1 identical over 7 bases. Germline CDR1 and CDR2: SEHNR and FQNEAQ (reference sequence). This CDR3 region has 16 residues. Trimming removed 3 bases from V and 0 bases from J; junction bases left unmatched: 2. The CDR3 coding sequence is TGTGCCAGCAGCTTCGGGGACAGCTCTGGGGCCAACGTCCTGACTTTC. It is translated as CASSFGDSSGANVLTF.

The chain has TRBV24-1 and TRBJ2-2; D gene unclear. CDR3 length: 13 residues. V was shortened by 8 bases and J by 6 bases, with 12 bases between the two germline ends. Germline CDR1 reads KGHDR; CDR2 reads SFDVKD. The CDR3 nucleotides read TGTGCCACCACCCCTACTGCGGCCGGGGAGCTGTTTTTT. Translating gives CATTPTAAGELFF.

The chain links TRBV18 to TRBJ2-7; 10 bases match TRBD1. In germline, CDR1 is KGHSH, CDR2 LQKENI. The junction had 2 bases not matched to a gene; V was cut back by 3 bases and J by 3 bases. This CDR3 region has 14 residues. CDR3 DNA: TGTGCCAGCTCACCCGGACAGGGGGACTACGAGCAGTACTTC. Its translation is CASSPGQGDYEQYF.

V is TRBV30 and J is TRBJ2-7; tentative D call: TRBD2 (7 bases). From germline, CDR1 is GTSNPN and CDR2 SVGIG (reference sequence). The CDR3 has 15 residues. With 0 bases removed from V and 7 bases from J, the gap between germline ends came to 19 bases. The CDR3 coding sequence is TGTGCCTGGAGTGTCCGGGGGGCCGGAACGAGGGAGCAGTACTTC. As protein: CAWSVRGAGTREQYF.

The CDR3 sequence: CASSNEKTGVGYTF. CDR3 coding DNA: TGTGCCAGCAGCAACGAGAAGACAGGGGTCGGCTACACCTTC. The chain combines TRBV21-1 with TRBJ1-2; the table assigns TRBD1, which was not confirmed against the DNA. TRBV21-1 is a pseudogene segment. This CDR3 has 14 amino acids.

In DNA, the CDR3 is TGTGCCAGCAGGTTAGCGGGAGGCTACAATGAGCAGTTCTTC. Its protein is CASRLAGGYNEQFF. The genes are TRBV7-3 and TRBJ2-1; 10 nucleotides match TRBD2. The CDR3 is 14 residues long. Trimming cost V 6 bases and J 3 bases; bases outside gene matches: 2. From germline, CDR1 is SGHTA and CDR2 FQGTGA. Full variable domain (remainder filled in from reference TRBV7-3 and TRBJ2-1): GAGVSQTPSNKVTEKGKYVELRCDPISGHTALYWYRQSLGQGPEFLIYFQGTGAADDSGLPNDRFFAVRPEGSVSTLKIQRTERGDSAVYLCASRLAGGYNEQFFGPGTRLTVL.

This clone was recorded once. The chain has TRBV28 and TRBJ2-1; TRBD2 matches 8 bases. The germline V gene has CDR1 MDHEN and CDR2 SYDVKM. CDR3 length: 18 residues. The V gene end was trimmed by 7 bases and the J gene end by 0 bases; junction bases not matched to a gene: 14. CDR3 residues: CASNTVTSAESSYNEQFF. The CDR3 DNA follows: TGTGCCAGCAACACCGTGACTAGCGCGGAGAGCTCCTACAATGAGCAGTTCTTC.

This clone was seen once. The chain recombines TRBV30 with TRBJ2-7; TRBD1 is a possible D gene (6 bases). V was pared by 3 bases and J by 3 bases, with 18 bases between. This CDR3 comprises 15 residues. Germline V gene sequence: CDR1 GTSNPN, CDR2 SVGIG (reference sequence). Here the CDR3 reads CAWSETGSSRYEQYF. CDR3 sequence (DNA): TGTGCCTGGAGCGAGACAGGCTCCAGCCGCTACGAGCAGTACTTC. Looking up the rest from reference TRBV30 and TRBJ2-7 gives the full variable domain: SQTIHQWPATLVQPVGSPLSLECTVEGTSNPNLYWYRQAAGRGLQLLFYSVGIGQISSEVPQNLSASRPQDRQFILSSKKLLLSDSGFYLCAWSETGSSRYEQYFGPGTRLTVT.

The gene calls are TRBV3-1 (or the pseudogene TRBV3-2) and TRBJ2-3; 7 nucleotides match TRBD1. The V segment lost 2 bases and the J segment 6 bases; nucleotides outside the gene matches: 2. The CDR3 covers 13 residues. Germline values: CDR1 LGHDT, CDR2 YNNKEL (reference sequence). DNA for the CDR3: TGTGCCAGCAGCCAAATGACAGGGGATACGCAGTATTTT. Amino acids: CASSQMTGDTQYF.

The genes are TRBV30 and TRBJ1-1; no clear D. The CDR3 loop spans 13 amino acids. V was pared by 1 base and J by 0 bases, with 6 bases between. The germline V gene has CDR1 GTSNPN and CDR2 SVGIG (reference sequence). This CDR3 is CAWSDGMNTEAFF. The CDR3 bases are TGTGCCTGGAGTGATGGCATGAACACTGAAGCTTTCTTT.

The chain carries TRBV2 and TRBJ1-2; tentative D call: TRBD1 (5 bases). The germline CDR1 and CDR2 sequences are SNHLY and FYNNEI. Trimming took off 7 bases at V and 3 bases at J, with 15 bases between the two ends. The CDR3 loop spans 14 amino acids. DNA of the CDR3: TGTGCCAGCACCTCCCCGCGCAGGGACTATGGCTACACCTTC. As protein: CASTSPRRDYGYTF.

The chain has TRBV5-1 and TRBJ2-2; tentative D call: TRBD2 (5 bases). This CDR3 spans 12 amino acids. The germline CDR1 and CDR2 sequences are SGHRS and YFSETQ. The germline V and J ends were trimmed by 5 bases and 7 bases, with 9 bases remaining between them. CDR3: CASRLDLGELFF. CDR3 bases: TGCGCCAGCAGACTAGACCTCGGGGAGCTGTTTTTT.

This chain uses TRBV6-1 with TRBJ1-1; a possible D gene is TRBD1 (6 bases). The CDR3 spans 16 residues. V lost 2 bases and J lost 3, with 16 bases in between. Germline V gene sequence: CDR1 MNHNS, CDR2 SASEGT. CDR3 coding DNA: TGTGCCAGCAGTGAAATCCCACAGGGTAGTTACACTGAAGCTTTCTTT. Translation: CASSEIPQGSYTEAFF.

The CDR3 loop reads CASSQDRALDRGLGGPNTGELFF. The CDR3 nucleotides read TGTGCCAGCAGCCAAGATAGGGCTTTGGACAGGGGGCTTGGCGGGCCCAACACCGGGGAGCTGTTTTTT. The rearrangement joins TRBV4-2 to TRBJ2-2; 11 bases are shared with TRBD1. V lost 0 bases and J lost 2; bases outside the gene matches: 20. This CDR3 contains 23 residues. Germline values: CDR1 LGHNA, CDR2 YNFKEQ.

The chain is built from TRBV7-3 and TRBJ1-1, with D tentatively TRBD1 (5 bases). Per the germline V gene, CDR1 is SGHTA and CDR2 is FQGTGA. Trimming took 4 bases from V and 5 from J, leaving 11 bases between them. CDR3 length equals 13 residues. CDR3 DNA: TGTGCCAGCAGCTCCGGGGGGGAGACTGAAGCTTTCTTT. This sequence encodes CASSSGGETEAFF.

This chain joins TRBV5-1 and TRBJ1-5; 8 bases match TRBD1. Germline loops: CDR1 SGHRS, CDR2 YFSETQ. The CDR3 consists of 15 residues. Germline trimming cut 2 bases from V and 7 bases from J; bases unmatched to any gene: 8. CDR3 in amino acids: CASSFGQGTGQPQHF. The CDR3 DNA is TGCGCCAGCAGCTTCGGACAGGGCACGGGGCAGCCCCAGCATTTT.

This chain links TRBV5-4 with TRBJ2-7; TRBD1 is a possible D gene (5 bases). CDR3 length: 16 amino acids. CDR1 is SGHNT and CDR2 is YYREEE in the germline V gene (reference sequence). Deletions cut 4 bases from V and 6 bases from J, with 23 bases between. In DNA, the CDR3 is TGTGCCAGCAGCGTGGCCGGGCCCCGAATGGGGCTCGAGCAGTACTTC. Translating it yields CASSVAGPRMGLEQYF. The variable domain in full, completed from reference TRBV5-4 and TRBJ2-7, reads ETGVTQSPTHLIKTRGQQVTLRCSSQSGHNTVSWYQQALGQGPQFIFQYYREEENGRGNFPPRFSGLQFPNYSSELNVNALELDDSALYLCASSVAGPRMGLEQYFGPGTRLTVT.